The clone carrying this T cell receptor (beta chain) has a single count. The source of the sample is a study of T cell changes during pregnancy in multiple sclerosis. TCRdb's table, derived via immunoSEQ multiplex PCR, lists solely in-frame clones and lacks some. Of over 35,000 clones listed, about 94% are singletons. The specimen was CD8+ T cells from peripheral blood mononuclear cells, collected in the third trimester of pregnancy. The receptor was isolated from a female donor with multiple sclerosis, enrolled in a pregnancy study.

Here the CDR3 reads CASSLTSGSYNEQFF. CDR3 DNA sequence: TGTGCCAGCAGTCTTACTAGCGGGAGCTACAATGAGCAGTTCTTC. The rearrangement links TRBV27 to TRBJ2-1; TRBD2 aligns across 11 bases. J lost 3 bases, V lost 5 bases, and 3 bases had no gene match. Germline lookup yields CDR1 MNHEY and CDR2 SMNVEV (reference sequence). The CDR3 length is 15 residues.